This T cell receptor (beta chain) was documented in a study of Ad26.COV2.S vaccination and SARS-CoV-2 variants (dated by TCRdb to the early 2020s). As for the study more broadly: Vaccine-arm donors came from COV1001, a multicentre, randomized, double-blind, placebo-controlled phase I-IIa trial of Ad26.COV2.S in healthy adults. Ad26.COV2.S was administered intramuscularly at 5 x 10^10 or 1 x 10^11 viral particles, either as a single shot or as two shots given 56 days apart. TCRbeta repertoire sequencing was used to assess the specificity and breadth of SARS-CoV-2-reactive T cell receptors after Ad26.COV2.S vaccination. Investigators did not know the trial group allocation while performing experiments and assessing outcomes. The TCR-sequenced set comprised around 30 samples: approximately 19 Ad26.COV2.S vaccine recipients, 5 placebo recipients and 8 SARS-CoV-2 convalescent individuals. Trial participants were randomized into five groups of five: low-dose or high-dose Ad26.COV2.S given once or twice, or placebo on both occasions. What the authors observed across the whole study: Higher spike-specific TCR breadth was observed in Ad26.COV2.S recipients than in placebo recipients (P = 0.0014). The study was not powered for comparison of responses between vaccine doses or regimens. It was noted by the authors that total T cell responses may have been underestimated by the TCR breadth and depth analyses. Non-spike TCR breadth was comparable between vaccine and placebo recipients, consistent with the vaccine containing only spike. After vaccination, substantial breadth of spike-specific CD8+ and CD4+ T cell responses was reported.

The treatment or condition label, as the study defines it: some 20 received Ad26.COV2.S at low or high dose, single or two shots; roughly five received placebo; per-sample allocation not given. For vaccine and placebo recipients, repertoires were sequenced using samples collected on day 63 after the first injection. Cohort 1b enrolled 25 to 30 adults aged 18-55 years at a single site in Boston, USA, between 29 July and 7 August 2020. Ad26.COV2.S was a replication-incompetent adenovirus type 26 vector expressing a prefusion-stabilized SARS-CoV-2 spike protein from the original Wuhan strain. At the junction V is shortened by 2 bases and J by 10 bases; bases outside the gene matches: 12. The CDR3 contains 14 residues, cysteine and phenylalanine counted. CDR3 DNA only is kept here, 42 bases in frame from base 1. As encoded in the germline V gene (reference sequence), CDR1 is GTSNPN while CDR2 is SVGIG.

TCRbeta CDR3 regions were sequenced with the immunoSEQ Assay. After extraction, genomic DNA underwent amplification by bias-controlled multiplex PCR, followed by high-throughput sequencing. The study's processing was this. Collapsing and filtering of sequences were performed to quantify the absolute abundance of each unique TCRbeta CDR3 region. T cell fraction was estimated by normalizing TCRbeta template counts to usable DNA, with usable DNA measured through amplification of reference genes found in all nucleated cells. Repertoire TCRs were annotated as SARS-CoV-2-specific when V gene, CDR3 amino acid sequence and J gene were exactly matched to a known reactive TCR set. MIRA supplied the reference SARS-CoV-2 TCR set, which was filtered for enrichment in COVID-19-positive ImmuneCODE repertoires so that public or cross-reactive TCRs were removed. Using the MIRA antigens, annotated TCRs were further analysed by specific ORF or by position within an ORF. Breadth was defined as the number of annotated unique rearrangements divided by the total number of unique productive rearrangements, and depth was defined as the summed frequency of the annotated unique rearrangements. Group comparisons of TCR breadth used two-sided Wilcoxon rank-sum tests. TCRdb carries this immuneACCESS record with in-frame sequences only. Its versions omit some clonotypes, under half of them owing to an unresolved V gene in the studies checked, with the rest unexplained. D and trimming were read from the DNA, whereas the V and J calls and clone size are those reported in that table. This sample comprises 350,000 to 400,000 clones, about 88% of them detected only once. The top ten hold 1.5% to 2% of the sample.

Concerning this clone itself: The specificity of this receptor is unknown. Base qualities are not recorded, but no much larger clone differs from it by a single base.

This specimen consisted of peripheral blood, obtained in a trial of Ad26.COV2.S vaccine versus placebo. This sequence uses TRBV30 and TRBJ2-7; TRBD1 agrees with 9 junctional bases. The receptor was derived from a person aged 18 to 59 who received the Ad26.COV2.S COVID-19 vaccine or a placebo. The CDR3 region has the sequence CAWSTGTGSLGQYF. The bases are TGTGCCTGGAGTACCGGGACAGGGAGTTTAGGACAGTACTTC.